The TCR beta chain described here comes from a study of T cell responses to AZD1222 COVID-19 vaccine. Findings of the study overall: Vaccine-associated CD4 TCRs ranged over spike, dominating at 160-218 and 743-854. Baseline seropositivity occurred in only 5 or 6 AZD1222 recipients. In a largely white British group with more females than males, clonal diversity was possibly underestimated. Epitopes outside B.1.351 and B.1.1.7 mutated regions reportedly drew nearly half of spike TCRs.

In germline, CDR1 is SGHAT, CDR2 FQNNGV. With 1 base removed from V and 4 bases from J, the gap between germline ends came to 7 bases. The CDR3 contains 14 residues. With respect to this clone: Antigen: not known.

Only in-frame clones appear in the TCRdb table, and some are missing; sequencing was by immunoSEQ multiplex PCR. The sample records around 140,000 clones, 65% to 90% being singletons. This chain uses TRBV11-2 with TRBJ1-4; D is unresolved. The clonotype was recovered from an adult who received the MenACWY meningococcal vaccine as a control. Sample: peripheral blood, taken 28 days after the second dose of the MenACWY control vaccine. CDR3 nucleotides: TGTGCCAGCAGCTTAGCGCCTATTAATGAAAAACTGTTTTTT. Translation: CASSLAPINEKLFF.